The 3 T cell receptor beta chains below come from one sample, sequenced in a study of blood T cell repertoires in COVID-19. Sequenced by immunoSEQ multiplex PCR; TCRdb stores in-frame clones only, minus some. Among some 390,000 clones listed, approximately 89% were seen once. The sequenced sample consisted of peripheral blood. Receptor source: a woman aged 55-69 years with COVID-19, enrolled during active disease.

This sequence joins TRBV3-1 (or the pseudogene TRBV3-2) and TRBJ2-3; 13 nucleotides line up with TRBD2. CDR3 length: 16 amino acids. CDR1 and CDR2 (germline): LGHDT, YNNKEL (reference sequence). J was trimmed by 6 bases and V by 1 base; bases with no gene match: 4. CDR3 sequence (DNA): TGTGCCAGCAGCCAAGCACTAGCGGGGGGGCAGGATACGCAGTATTTT. It codes for CASSQALAGGQDTQYF.

The V call is TRBV30, the J call TRBJ2-4; no firm D call. The germline CDR1 and CDR2 sequences are GTSNPN and SVGIG (reference sequence). V lost 5 bases, J lost 4 bases, and 12 bases lay in between. The CDR3 is 13 residues long. Written as DNA, the CDR3 is TGTGCCTGGGAAGGCGGTGCAAAAAACATTCAGTACTTC. This sequence encodes CAWEGGAKNIQYF.

This rearrangement joins TRBV19 to TRBJ2-7, with 11 bases identical to TRBD2. V lost 5 bases and J lost 6; bases outside the gene matches: 9. The V gene's germline CDR1 is LNHDA and CDR2 SQIVND (reference sequence). The CDR3 loop spans 15 amino acids. The CDR3 sequence is CASSAGTSGSGEQYF. The CDR3 region has the DNA TGTGCCAGTAGTGCCGGGACTAGCGGATCCGGCGAGCAGTACTTC.